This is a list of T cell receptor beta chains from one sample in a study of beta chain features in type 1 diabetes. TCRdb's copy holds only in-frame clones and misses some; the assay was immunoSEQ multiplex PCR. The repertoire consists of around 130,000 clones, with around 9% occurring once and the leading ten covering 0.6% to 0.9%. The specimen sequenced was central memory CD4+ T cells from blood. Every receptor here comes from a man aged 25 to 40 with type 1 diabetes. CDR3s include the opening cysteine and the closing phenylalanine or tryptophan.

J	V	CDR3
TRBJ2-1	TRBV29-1	CSVTRGSYNEQFF
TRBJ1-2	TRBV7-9	CASRPDGGTSASYTF
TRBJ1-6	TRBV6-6	CASSYASTRDSPLHF
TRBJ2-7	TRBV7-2	CASSLGFSRGSYEQYF
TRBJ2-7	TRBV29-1	CSVLIRGRSYEQYF
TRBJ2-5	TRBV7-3	CASSITSGGAQYF
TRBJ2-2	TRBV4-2	CASSQGTSGEANTGELFF
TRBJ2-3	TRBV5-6	CASNPGQNADTQYF
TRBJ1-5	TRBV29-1	CSYQAGYNQPQHF
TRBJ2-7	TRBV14	CASSPREADEQYF
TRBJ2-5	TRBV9	CASSVGTASSKGETQYF
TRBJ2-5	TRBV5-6	CASSETRGVGETQYF